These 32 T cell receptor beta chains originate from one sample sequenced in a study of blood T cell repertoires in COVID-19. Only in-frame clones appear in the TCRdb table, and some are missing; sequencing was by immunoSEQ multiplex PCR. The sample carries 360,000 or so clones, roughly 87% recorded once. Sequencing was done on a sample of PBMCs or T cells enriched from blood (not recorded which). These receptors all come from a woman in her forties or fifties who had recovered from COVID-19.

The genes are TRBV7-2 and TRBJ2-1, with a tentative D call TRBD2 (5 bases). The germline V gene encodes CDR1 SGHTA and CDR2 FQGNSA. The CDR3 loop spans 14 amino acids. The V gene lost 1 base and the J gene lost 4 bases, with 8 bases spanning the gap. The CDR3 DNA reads TGTGCCAGCAGCTTAGAGCGGTTTTACAATGAGCAGTTCTTC. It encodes CASSLERFYNEQFF.

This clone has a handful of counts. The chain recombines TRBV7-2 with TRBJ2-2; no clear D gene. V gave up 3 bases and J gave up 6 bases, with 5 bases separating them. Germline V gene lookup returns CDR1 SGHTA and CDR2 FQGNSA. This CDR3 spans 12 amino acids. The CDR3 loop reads CASSLRSGELFF. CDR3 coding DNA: TGTGCCAGCAGCTTGCGGTCCGGGGAGCTGTTTTTT. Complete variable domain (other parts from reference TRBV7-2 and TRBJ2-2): GAGVSQSPSNKVTEKGKDVELRCDPISGHTALYWYRQSLGQGLEFLIYFQGNSAPDKSGLPSDRFSAERTGGSVSTLTIQRTQQEDSAVYLCASSLRSGELFFGEGSRLTVL.

CDR3 sequence reads: CASSSQGTGANVLTF. CDR3 sequence (DNA): TGTGCCAGCAGCTCGCAGGGAACTGGGGCCAACGTCCTGACTTTC. The chain uses TRBV7-2 and TRBJ2-6; a weak D match, TRBD1 (5 bases). Germline V lookup: CDR1 SGHTA, CDR2 FQGNSA. V was clipped by 4 bases and J by 2 bases, with 9 bases between them. CDR3 length: 15 residues.

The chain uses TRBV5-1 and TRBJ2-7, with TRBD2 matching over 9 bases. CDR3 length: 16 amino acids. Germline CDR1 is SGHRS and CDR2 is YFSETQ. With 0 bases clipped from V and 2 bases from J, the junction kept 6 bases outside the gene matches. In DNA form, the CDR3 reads TGCGCCAGCAGCTTGGCGACTAGCGGATTAACCTACGAGCAGTACTTC. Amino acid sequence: CASSLATSGLTYEQYF. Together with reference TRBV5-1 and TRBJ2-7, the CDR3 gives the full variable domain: KAGVTQTPRYLIKTRGQQVTLSCSPISGHRSVSWYQQTPGQGLQFLFEYFSETQRNKGNFPGRFSGRQFSNSRSEMNVSTLELGDSALYLCASSLATSGLTYEQYFGPGTRLTVT.

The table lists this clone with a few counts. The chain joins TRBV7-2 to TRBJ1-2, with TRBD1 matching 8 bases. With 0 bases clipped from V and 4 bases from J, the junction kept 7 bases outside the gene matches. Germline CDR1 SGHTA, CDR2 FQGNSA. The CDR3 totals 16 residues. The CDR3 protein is CASSLAPGQAGYGYTF. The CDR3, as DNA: TGTGCCAGCAGCTTAGCCCCGGGACAGGCGGGCTATGGCTACACCTTC.

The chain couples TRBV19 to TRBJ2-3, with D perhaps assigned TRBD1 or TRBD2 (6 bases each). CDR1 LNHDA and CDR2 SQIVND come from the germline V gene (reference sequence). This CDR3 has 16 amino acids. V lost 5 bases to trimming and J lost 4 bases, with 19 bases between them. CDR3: CASSLGGRRGADTQYF. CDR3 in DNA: TGTGCCAGTAGTCTAGGGGGGCGCCGAGGAGCAGATACGCAGTATTTT.

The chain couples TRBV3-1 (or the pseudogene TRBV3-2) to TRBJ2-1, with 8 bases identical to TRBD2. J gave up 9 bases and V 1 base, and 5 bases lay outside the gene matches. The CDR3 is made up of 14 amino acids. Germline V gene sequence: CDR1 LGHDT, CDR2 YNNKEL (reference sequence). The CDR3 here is CASSQAGGVGEQFF. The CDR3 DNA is TGTGCCAGCAGCCAAGCGGGAGGGGTTGGTGAGCAGTTCTTC.

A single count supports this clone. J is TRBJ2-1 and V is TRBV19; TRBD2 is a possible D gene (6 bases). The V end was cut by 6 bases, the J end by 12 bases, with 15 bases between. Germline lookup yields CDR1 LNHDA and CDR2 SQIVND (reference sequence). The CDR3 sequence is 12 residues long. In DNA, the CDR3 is TGTGCCAGTAGATCCGGGGGATCTGGGCAGTTCTTC. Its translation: CASRSGGSGQFF.

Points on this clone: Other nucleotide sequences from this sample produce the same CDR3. CDR3 bases: TGCAGCGTTGAGGGACAGGGGAACACTGAAGCTTTCTTT. The encoded protein is CSVEGQGNTEAFF. The chain recombines TRBV29-1 with TRBJ1-1, with 9 bases lining up with TRBD1. Per the germline V gene, CDR1 is SQVTM and CDR2 is ANQGSEA. The CDR3 is 13 residues long. V shed 3 bases and J 1 base; nucleotides not matched to a gene: 0.

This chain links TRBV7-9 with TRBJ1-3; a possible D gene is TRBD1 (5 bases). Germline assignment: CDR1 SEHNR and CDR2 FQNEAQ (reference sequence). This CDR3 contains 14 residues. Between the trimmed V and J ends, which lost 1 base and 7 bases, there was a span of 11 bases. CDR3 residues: CASSLGQPANTIYF. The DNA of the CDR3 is TGTGCCAGCAGCTTAGGACAGCCAGCCAACACCATATATTTT.

The CDR3 spells CASSLGQIEAFF. CDR3 bases: TGTGCCAGCAGCCTTGGACAGATTGAAGCTTTCTTT. The chain is built from TRBV7-8 and TRBJ1-1, with D maybe TRBD1 (6 bases). Trimming stripped 5 bases from V and 7 bases from J, with 11 bases between. Germline assignment: CDR1 SGHVS and CDR2 FQNEAQ. The CDR3 runs to 12 residues. Based on the CDR3 plus reference TRBV7-8 and TRBJ1-1, the full variable domain is GAGVSQSPRYKVAKRGQDVALRCDPISGHVSLFWYQQALGQGPEFLTYFQNEAQLDKSGLPSDRFFAERPEGSVSTLKIQRTQQEDSAVYLCASSLGQIEAFFGQGTRLTVV.

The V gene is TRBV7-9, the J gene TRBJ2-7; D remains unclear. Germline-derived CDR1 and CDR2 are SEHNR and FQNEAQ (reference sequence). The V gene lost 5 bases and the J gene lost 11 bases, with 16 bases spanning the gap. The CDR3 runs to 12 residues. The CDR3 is CASSPQMGREYF. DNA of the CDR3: TGTGCCAGCAGCCCACAAATGGGTCGGGAGTACTTC.

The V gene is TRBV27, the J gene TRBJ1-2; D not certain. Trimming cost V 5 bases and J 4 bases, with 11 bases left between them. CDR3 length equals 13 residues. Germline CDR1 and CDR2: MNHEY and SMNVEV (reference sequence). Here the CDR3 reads CASSQTAFYGYTF. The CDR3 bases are TGTGCCAGCAGTCAAACTGCATTCTATGGCTACACCTTC.

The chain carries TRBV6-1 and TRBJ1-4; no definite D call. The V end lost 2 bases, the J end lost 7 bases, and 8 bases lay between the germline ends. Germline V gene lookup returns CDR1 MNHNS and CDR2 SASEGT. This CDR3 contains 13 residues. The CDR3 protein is CASSERTREKLFF. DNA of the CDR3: TGTGCCAGCAGTGAACGGACTCGTGAAAAACTGTTTTTT.

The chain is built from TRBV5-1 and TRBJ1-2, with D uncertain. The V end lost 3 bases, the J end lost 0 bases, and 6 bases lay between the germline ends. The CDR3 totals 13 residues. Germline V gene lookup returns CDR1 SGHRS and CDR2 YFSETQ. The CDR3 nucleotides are TGCGCCAGCAGCTACACAACTAACTATGGCTACACCTTC. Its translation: CASSYTTNYGYTF.

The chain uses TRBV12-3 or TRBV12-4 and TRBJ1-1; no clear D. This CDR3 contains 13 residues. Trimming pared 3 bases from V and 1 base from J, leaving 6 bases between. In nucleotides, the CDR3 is TGTGCCAGCAGTTTGTTCAAGAACACTGAAGCTTTCTTT. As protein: CASSLFKNTEAFF.

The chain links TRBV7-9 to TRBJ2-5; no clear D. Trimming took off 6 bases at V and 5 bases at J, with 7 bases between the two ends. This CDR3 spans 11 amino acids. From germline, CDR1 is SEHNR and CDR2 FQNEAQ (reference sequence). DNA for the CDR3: TGTGCCAGCAGTCCCGGTGAGACCCAGTACTTC. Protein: CASSPGETQYF.

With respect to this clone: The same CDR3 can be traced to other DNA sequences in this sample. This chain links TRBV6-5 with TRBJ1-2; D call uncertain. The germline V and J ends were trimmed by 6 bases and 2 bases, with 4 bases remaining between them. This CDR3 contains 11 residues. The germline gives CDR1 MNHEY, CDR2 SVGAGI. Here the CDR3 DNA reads TGTGCCAGCAGAGAGAACTATGGCTACACCTTC. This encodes CASRENYGYTF.

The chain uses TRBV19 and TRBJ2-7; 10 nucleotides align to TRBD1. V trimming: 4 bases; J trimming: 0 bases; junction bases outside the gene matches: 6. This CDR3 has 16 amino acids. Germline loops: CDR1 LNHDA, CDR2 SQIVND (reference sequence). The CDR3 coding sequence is TGTGCCAGTAGTAGAAGGGGACAGGGGACCTCCTACGAGCAGTACTTC. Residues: CASSRRGQGTSYEQYF.

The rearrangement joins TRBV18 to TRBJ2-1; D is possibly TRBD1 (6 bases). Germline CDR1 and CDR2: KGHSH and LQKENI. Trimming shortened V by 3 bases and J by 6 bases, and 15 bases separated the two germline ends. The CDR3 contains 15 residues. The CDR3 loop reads CASSPSTGSGNEQFF. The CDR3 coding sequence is TGTGCCAGCTCACCTTCTACAGGGAGTGGCAATGAGCAGTTCTTC. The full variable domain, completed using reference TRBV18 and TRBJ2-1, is NAGVMQNPRHLVRRRGQEARLRCSPMKGHSHVYWYRQLPEEGLKFMVYLQKENIIDESGMPKERFSAEFPKEGPSILRIQQVVRGDSAAYFCASSPSTGSGNEQFFGPGTRLTVL.

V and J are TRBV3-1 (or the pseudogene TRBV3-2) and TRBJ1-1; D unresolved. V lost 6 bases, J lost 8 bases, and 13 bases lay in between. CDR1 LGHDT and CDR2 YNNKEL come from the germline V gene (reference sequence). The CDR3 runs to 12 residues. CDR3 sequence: CASSRAGTEAFF. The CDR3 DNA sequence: TGTGCCAGCAGTCGAGCCGGTACGGAAGCTTTCTTT.

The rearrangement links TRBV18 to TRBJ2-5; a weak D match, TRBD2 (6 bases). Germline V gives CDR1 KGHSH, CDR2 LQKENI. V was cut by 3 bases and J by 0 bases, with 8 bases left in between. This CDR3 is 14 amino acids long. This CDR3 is CASSPGGNQETQYF. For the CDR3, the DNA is TGTGCCAGCTCACCGGGCGGGAACCAAGAGACCCAGTACTTC.

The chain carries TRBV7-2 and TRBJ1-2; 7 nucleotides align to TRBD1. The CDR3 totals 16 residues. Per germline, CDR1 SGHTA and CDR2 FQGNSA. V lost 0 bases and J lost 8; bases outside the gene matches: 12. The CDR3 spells CASSLATSTGSRGYTF. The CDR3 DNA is TGTGCCAGCAGCTTAGCGACGTCGACAGGGTCTCGGGGCTACACCTTC. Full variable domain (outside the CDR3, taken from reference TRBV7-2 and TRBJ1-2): GAGVSQSPSNKVTEKGKDVELRCDPISGHTALYWYRQSLGQGLEFLIYFQGNSAPDKSGLPSDRFSAERTGGSVSTLTIQRTQQEDSAVYLCASSLATSTGSRGYTFGSGTRLTVV.

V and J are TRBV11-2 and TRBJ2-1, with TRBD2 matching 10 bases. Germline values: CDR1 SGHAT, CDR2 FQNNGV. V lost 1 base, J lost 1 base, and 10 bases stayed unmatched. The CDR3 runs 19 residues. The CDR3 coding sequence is TGTGCCAGCAGCTTAGCCCGGACTAGCGGCCCTGGGTCCTACAATGAGCAGTTCTTC. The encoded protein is CASSLARTSGPGSYNEQFF.

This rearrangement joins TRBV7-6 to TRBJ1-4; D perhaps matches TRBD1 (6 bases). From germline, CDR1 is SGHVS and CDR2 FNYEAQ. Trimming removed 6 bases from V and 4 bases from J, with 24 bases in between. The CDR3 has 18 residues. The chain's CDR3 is CASSYATGTPTGNEKLFF. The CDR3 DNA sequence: TGTGCCAGCAGTTACGCCACCGGGACACCAACCGGTAATGAAAAACTGTTTTTT.

The CDR3 nucleotides are TGTGCCAGCTCACCACCAGCATCCTCGGGCTATGGCTACACCTTC. Translating gives CASSPPASSGYGYTF. The chain uses TRBV18 and TRBJ1-2; D gene unclear. This CDR3 is 15 amino acids long. In germline, CDR1 is KGHSH, CDR2 LQKENI. V lost 0 bases to trimming and J lost 4 bases, with 12 bases between them.

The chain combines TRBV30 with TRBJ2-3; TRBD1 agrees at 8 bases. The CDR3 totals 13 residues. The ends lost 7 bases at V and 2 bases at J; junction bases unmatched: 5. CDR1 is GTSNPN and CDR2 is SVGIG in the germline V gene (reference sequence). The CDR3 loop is CASRTGYTDTQYF. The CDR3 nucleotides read TGTGCCTCTAGGACAGGGTACACAGATACGCAGTATTTT.

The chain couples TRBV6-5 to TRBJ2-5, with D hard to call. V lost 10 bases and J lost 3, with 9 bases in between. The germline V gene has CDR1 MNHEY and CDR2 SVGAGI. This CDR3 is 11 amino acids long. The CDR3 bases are TGTGCCACCATACTCAAAGAGACCCAGTACTTC. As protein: CATILKETQYF.

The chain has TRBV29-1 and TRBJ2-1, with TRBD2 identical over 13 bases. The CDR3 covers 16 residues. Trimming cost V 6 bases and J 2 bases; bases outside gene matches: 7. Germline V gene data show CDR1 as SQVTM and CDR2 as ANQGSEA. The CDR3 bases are TGCAGCGTCCAGCCCGGGACTAGCGGGACCTACAATGAGCAGTTCTTC. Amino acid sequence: CSVQPGTSGTYNEQFF.

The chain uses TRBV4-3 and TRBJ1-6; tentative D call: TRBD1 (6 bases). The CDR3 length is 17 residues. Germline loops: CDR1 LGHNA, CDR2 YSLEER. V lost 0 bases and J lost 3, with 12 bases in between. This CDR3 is CASSQDGGANYNSPLHF. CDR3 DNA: TGCGCCAGCAGCCAAGATGGGGGGGCCAACTATAATTCACCCCTCCACTTT.

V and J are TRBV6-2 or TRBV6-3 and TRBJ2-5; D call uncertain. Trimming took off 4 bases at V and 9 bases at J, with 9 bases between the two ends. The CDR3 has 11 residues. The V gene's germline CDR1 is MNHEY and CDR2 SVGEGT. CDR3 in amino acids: CASSLSSAQYF. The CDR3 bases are TGTGCCAGCAGTTTGAGTTCGGCCCAGTACTTC.

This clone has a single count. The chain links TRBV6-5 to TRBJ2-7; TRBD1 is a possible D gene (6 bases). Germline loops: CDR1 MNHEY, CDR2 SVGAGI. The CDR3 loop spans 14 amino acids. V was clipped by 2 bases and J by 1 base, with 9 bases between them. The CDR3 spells CASSYTQGSYEQYF. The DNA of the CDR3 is TGTGCCAGCAGTTACACTCAGGGGTCCTACGAGCAGTACTTC.